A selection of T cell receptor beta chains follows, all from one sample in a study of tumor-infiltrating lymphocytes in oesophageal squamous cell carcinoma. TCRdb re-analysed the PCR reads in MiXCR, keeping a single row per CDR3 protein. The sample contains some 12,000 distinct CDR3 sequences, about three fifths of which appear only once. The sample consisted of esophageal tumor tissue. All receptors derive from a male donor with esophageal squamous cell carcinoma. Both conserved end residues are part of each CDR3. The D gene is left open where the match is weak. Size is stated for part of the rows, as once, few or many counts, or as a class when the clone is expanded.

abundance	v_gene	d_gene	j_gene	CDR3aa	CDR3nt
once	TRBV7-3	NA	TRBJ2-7	CASSPSGRGVGQYF	TGTGCCAGCAGCCCCAGCGGTAGAGGGGTAGGGCAGTACTTC
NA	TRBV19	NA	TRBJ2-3	CASSPRAAVSTDTQYF	TGTGCCAGTAGTCCTCGGGCAGCGGTTAGCACAGATACGCAGTATTTT
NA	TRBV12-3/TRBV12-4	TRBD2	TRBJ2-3	CASSLGLAAEFF	TGTGCCAGCAGTTTAGGGCTAGCGGCGGAGTTCTTC
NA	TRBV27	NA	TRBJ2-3	CASSFQLEGQYF	TGTGCCAGCAGTTTCCAACTAGAAGGGCAGTATTTT
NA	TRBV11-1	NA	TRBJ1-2	CASSLEGTRYGYTF	TGTGCCAGCAGCTTAGAGGGGACTCGTTATGGCTACACCTTC
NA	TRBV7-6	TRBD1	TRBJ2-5	CASSLEGRTGVETQYF	TGTGCTAGCAGCTTAGAAGGGCGGACAGGGGTAGAGACCCAGTACTTC
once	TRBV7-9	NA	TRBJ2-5	CASSQVQGGEQYF	TGTGCCAGCAGCCAAGTACAGGGTGGGGAGCAGTACTTC
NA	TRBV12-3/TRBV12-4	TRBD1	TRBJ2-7	CASSSDRVAYEQYF	TGTGCCAGCAGTTCGGACAGGGTTGCCTACGAGCAGTACTTC
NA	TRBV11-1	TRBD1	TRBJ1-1	CASSPLTGGTEAFF	TGTGCCAGCAGCCCCCTGACAGGGGGCACTGAAGCTTTCTTT
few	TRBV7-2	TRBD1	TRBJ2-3	CASTQGGGQGGADTQYF	TGTGCCAGCACCCAAGGGGGGGGACAGGGAGGTGCAGATACGCAGTATTTT
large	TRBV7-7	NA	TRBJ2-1	CASSFPGKNEQFF	TGTGCTAGCAGCTTCCCCGGGAAAAATGAGCAGTTCTTC
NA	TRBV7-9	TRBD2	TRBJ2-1	CASSLSSGGYNEQFF	TGTGCCAGCAGCTTATCTAGCGGGGGTTACAATGAGCAGTTCTTC
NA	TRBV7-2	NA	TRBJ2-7	CASSLVNEQYF	TGTGCCAGCAGCTTAGTGAATGAGCAGTACTTC
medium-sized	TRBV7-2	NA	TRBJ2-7	CASSLGGGLYEQYF	TGTGCCAGCAGCTTAGGTGGCGGCCTTTACGAGCAGTACTTC
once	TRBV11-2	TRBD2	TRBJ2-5	CASSLVGLAGSSRQETQYF	TGTGCCAGCAGCTTAGTAGGGCTAGCGGGATCCTCCCGACAAGAGACCCAGTACTTC
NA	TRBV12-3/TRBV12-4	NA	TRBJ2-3	CASSLSPGLVGTSTDTQYF	TGTGCCAGCAGTTTATCCCCGGGTTTGGTAGGGACTAGCACAGATACGCAGTATTTT
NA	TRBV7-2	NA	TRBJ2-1	CASSIIRTGSSYEQFF	TGTGCCAGCAGTATTATAAGGACGGGAAGCTCCTACGAGCAGTTCTTC
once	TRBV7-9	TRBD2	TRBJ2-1	CASSLAGVPEQFF	TGTGCCAGCAGCTTGGCGGGGGTCCCCGAGCAGTTCTTC
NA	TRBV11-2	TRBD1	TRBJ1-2	CASSPGQAVYGYTF	TGTGCCAGCAGCCCGGGACAGGCGGTCTATGGCTACACCTTC
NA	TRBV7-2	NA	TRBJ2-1	CASSLDNGGYNEQFF	TGTGCCAGCAGCTTAGACAACGGAGGGTATAATGAGCAGTTCTTC
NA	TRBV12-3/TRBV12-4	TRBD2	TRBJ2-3	CASSWTSVGTDTQYF	TGTGCCAGCAGTTGGACTAGCGTGGGGACAGATACGCAGTATTTT
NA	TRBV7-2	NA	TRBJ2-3	CASSLSHNSDTQYF	TGTGCCAGCAGCTTAAGTCATAACTCAGATACGCAGTATTTT
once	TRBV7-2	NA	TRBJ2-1	CASSLAPPGMYNEQFF	TGTGCCAGCAGCTTAGCGCCCCCAGGGATGTACAATGAGCAGTTCTTC
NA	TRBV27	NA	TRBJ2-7	CASTGRMGYEQYF	TGTGCCAGCACGGGCAGGATGGGGTACGAGCAGTACTTC